This TCR beta chain was sequenced during a study of cytomegalovirus exposure and HLA in healthy donors. In the PCR, 60 Vbeta and 13 Jbeta primers were used. As handled by the study authors: Counted up in a later analysis, unique TCR beta chains came to about 80 million, with around 9.9 million shared. The assay was immunoSEQ multiplex PCR, and TCRdb's table has in-frame clones only and misses some. V, J and clone size are taken as reported in that table, and D and trimming were inferred from the DNA itself. The sample records about 210,000 clones, about 85% being singletons. General study findings and limits: Roughly even sequencing depth across donors was the assumption behind the presence/absence analyses. A missense variant in DCLRE1C was later tied to TCR beta V- and J-gene trimming. Excluded: some indistinguishable V segments such as TRBV6-2 and TRBV6-3.

Concerning this clone: Its antigen is as yet unknown.

Germline V gene data show CDR1 as MGHRA and CDR2 as YSYEKL. J lost 3 bases, V lost 4 bases, and 6 bases had no gene match. There are 15 residues in the CDR3. Material for sequencing was PBMCs. J is TRBJ2-7 and V is TRBV4-1; 10 bases align to TRBD1. The sequence was collected from a girl under 10 years old in good health and CMV-seronegative. The CDR3 spells CASSRFRTGGYEQYF. Here the CDR3 DNA reads TGCGCCAGCAGCCGTTTTAGGACAGGGGGCTACGAGCAGTACTTC.